Listed below are T cell receptor beta chains from one sample, sequenced in a study of CD8+ T cells in alopecia areata. Libraries were prepared by immunoSEQ multiplex PCR; TCRdb keeps only in-frame clonotypes and omits some of them. The sample includes roughly 150,000 clones, about three fifths of them seen just once. The source material was CD4+ T cells sorted from blood. Source of these receptors: a human donor in good health. Both conserved end residues are part of each CDR3. A D gene is named only where the DNA matches it firmly. Some rows mark clone size as missing; the rest say once, few, many or name a class of expanded clone.

abundance	v_gene	d_gene	j_gene	CDR3nt	CDR3aa
NA	TRBV29-1	NA	TRBJ2-5	TGCAGCGTTCACGACCGAGGAGAGACCCAGTACTTC	CSVHDRGETQYF
NA	TRBV18	NA	TRBJ2-3	TGTGCCAGCTCAAGAGACAGTGTCACAGATACGCAGTATTTT	CASSRDSVTDTQYF
NA	TRBV4-1	TRBD1	TRBJ1-1	TGCGCCAGCAGCCAACCCGGGACAGGGTTAGCTGAAGCTTTCTTT	CASSQPGTGLAEAFF
many	TRBV6-1	TRBD1	TRBJ1-5	TGTGCCAGCGGGACAGGGCGTCCCCAGCATTTT	CASGTGRPQHF
NA	TRBV10-3	NA	TRBJ2-1	TGTGCCATCAGTGAGGATGGCTTAGTATGGGACAATGAGCAGTTCTTC	CAISEDGLVWDNEQFF
NA	TRBV7-9	TRBD2	TRBJ2-1	TGTGCCAGCAGCTTATTAGCGGGAGGATTAAATGAGCAGTTCTTC	CASSLLAGGLNEQFF
NA	TRBV4-1	NA	TRBJ2-7	TGCGCCAGCAGCCAGCCCTTCTCAACAGGGTACGAGCAGTACTTC	CASSQPFSTGYEQYF
NA	TRBV9	NA	TRBJ2-5	TGTGCCAGCAGCCCCCGTTTGATGGAGACCCAGTACTTC	CASSPRLMETQYF
NA	TRBV18	NA	TRBJ2-5	TGTGCCAGCTCACCACCCAGGGTCGAGACCCAGTACTTC	CASSPPRVETQYF
few	TRBV4-2	NA	TRBJ1-1	TGTGCCAGCAGCCAAGATCGGCAAGGTGAAGCTTTCTTT	CASSQDRQGEAFF
NA	TRBV29-1	NA	TRBJ1-4	TGCAGCGTTGTAGGGAGGGATGAAAAACTGTTTTTT	CSVVGRDEKLFF
NA	TRBV2	NA	TRBJ2-1	TGTGCCAGCAAAGCCGTCAGGGGGGACAATGAGCAGTTCTTC	CASKAVRGDNEQFF
NA	TRBV20-1	NA	TRBJ2-1	TGCAGCGGAAGAGGGAGCAATGAGCAGTTCTTC	CSGRGSNEQFF
NA	TRBV25-1	NA	TRBJ2-5	TGTGCCAGCAGTGAACCCCGGGCACTCCAAGAGACCCAGTACTTC	CASSEPRALQETQYF
NA	TRBV28	TRBD1	TRBJ2-5	TGTGCCAGCAGTTTACTGACAGGGGACGAGACCCAGTACTTC	CASSLLTGDETQYF
few	TRBV6-6	NA	TRBJ1-2	TGTGCCAGCAGGGATAAACCTGGCTATGGCTACACCTTC	CASRDKPGYGYTF
few	TRBV11-2	NA	TRBJ2-1	TGTGCCAGCAGGAGCGTGAGCTCCTACAATGAGCAGTTCTTC	CASRSVSSYNEQFF
once	TRBV15	NA	TRBJ2-1	TGTGCCACCAGCAGAGTTACAGCTGAGCAGTTCTTC	CATSRVTAEQFF
few	TRBV7-6	TRBD1	TRBJ2-3	TGTGCCAGCAGCGACTGGACAGGGGTAGATACGCAGTATTTT	CASSDWTGVDTQYF
NA	TRBV19	NA	TRBJ1-1	TGTGCCAGTAGCAATAGGGTTGCTGAAGCTTTCTTT	CASSNRVAEAFF
NA	TRBV11-2	NA	TRBJ2-4	TGTGCCAGCAGCTTACTAAACATTCAGTACTTC	CASSLLNIQYF
once	TRBV6-5	NA	TRBJ1-2	TGTGCCAGCAGTAGTCAGGGTTCATTTGGCTACACCTTC	CASSSQGSFGYTF
NA	TRBV5-4	TRBD2	TRBJ2-7	TGTGCCAGCAGGACCGAGCGGGAGGCCGGGGACGAGCAGTACTTC	CASRTEREAGDEQYF
NA	TRBV11-2	NA	TRBJ1-3	TGTGCCAGCAGCCAAGTTTCGCACTCTGGAAACACCATATATTTT	CASSQVSHSGNTIYF
few	TRBV4-1	TRBD2	TRBJ2-5	TGCGCCAGCAGCCAGGATACTAGCGCCCAAGAGACCCAGTACTTC	CASSQDTSAQETQYF
NA	TRBV29-1	NA	TRBJ2-5	TGCAGCGTTCAGAGGGGATCAGAGACCCAGTACTTC	CSVQRGSETQYF
few	TRBV9	NA	TRBJ2-5	TGTGCCAGCAGCGTAGCCCCGGGGTCCAGGGATCAGTACTTC	CASSVAPGSRDQYF
NA	TRBV18	TRBD1	TRBJ2-3	TGTGCCAGCTCACAGACAGGGGCGATCAGCACAGATACGCAGTATTTT	CASSQTGAISTDTQYF
NA	TRBV29-1	NA	TRBJ1-1	TGCAGCGTTGTGGGAGGGGGCACTGAAGCTTTCTTT	CSVVGGGTEAFF
once	TRBV25-1	TRBD1	TRBJ2-3	TGTGCCAGCAGTGACCCCGGGACAGGATCAGATACGCAGTATTTT	CASSDPGTGSDTQYF
NA	TRBV19	TRBD1	TRBJ2-5	TGTGCCAGTAGGAGGACAGGGGCGGTTGAGACCCAGTACTTC	CASRRTGAVETQYF
NA	TRBV19	NA	TRBJ2-6	TGTGCCACCGACGCTGGGGCCAACGTCCTGACTTTC	CATDAGANVLTF
few	TRBV5-1	NA	TRBJ2-3	TGCGCCAGCAGCGTCCCTGGGGGGGCGACGCAGTATTTT	CASSVPGGATQYF
NA	TRBV15	TRBD1	TRBJ2-4	TGTGCCACCAGCGTTCGGACAGGGGGCCTAACAAGAGCCAAAAACATTCAGTACTTC	CATSVRTGGLTRAKNIQYF
NA	TRBV19	NA	TRBJ1-5	TGTGCCAGTATGAGAGCAAGCAATCAGCCCCAGCATTTT	CASMRASNQPQHF
NA	TRBV2	NA	TRBJ2-4	TGTGCCAGCAGGGAGGACGGGCTCAAAAACATTCAGTACTTC	CASREDGLKNIQYF
NA	TRBV2	TRBD2	TRBJ2-7	TGTGCCAGCAGTGGGGGACTAGCGGGACCTAATTACTACGAGCAGTACTTC	CASSGGLAGPNYYEQYF